One sample yielded the 11 T cell receptor beta chains listed below, sequenced in a study of blood T cell repertoires in COVID-19. Assay: immunoSEQ multiplex PCR; the TCRdb copy retains only in-frame clones and omits some. The sample includes roughly 68,000 clones, roughly 80% seen only once; the top ten take around a tenth. Sequenced material: peripheral blood. These receptors all come from a woman aged 50 to 60 with acute or convalescent COVID-19.

This clone was detected only a few times. This rearrangement joins TRBV7-2 to TRBJ2-1; 9 bases map to TRBD2. Germline lookup yields CDR1 SGHTA and CDR2 FQGNSA. The CDR3 has 15 residues. Trimming at V came to 2 bases and at J to 7 bases, leaving 6 bases not matched to a gene. As DNA, the CDR3 is TGTGCCAGCAGCTTAAATCCTAGCGGGGTAAATGAGCAGTTCTTC. Its protein is CASSLNPSGVNEQFF.

V is TRBV9 and J is TRBJ1-3, with D possibly TRBD1 on 5 matching bases. CDR3 length: 17 amino acids. V dropped 3 bases and J dropped 0 bases, with 16 bases sitting between them. Germline CDR1 reads SGDLS; CDR2 reads YYNGEE. The CDR3 reads CASSAQGGESSGNTIYF. For the CDR3, the DNA is TGTGCCAGCAGCGCCCAGGGAGGGGAAAGCTCTGGAAACACCATATATTTT.

J is TRBJ2-2 and V is TRBV11-2; unclear D gene. V was cut by 5 bases and J by 2 bases, with 3 bases left in between. The CDR3 spans 12 residues. Germline V gives CDR1 SGHAT, CDR2 FQNNGV. The DNA of the CDR3 is TGTGCCAGCAGCATAAACACCGGGGAGCTGTTTTTT. Protein: CASSINTGELFF.

The gene calls are TRBV7-9 and TRBJ2-7; tentative D call: TRBD2 (6 bases). Per germline, CDR1 SEHNR and CDR2 FQNEAQ (reference sequence). V was trimmed by 4 bases and J by 0 bases, leaving 19 bases between them. CDR3 length: 17 amino acids. The CDR3 coding sequence is TGTGCCAGCAGCTCCCCTCCAGGGAGCGGGTACTCCTACGAGCAGTACTTC. Its protein is CASSSPPGSGYSYEQYF.

This sequence joins TRBV18 and TRBJ2-3; D uncertain. This CDR3 contains 12 residues. Germline CDR1 and CDR2: KGHSH and LQKENI. V shed 5 bases and J shed 6 bases, with 9 bases lying between them. In DNA, the CDR3 is TGTGCCAGCTCAGTCCTCGGGGATACGCAGTATTTT. It encodes CASSVLGDTQYF.

This clone has just a few counts. The V call is TRBV28, the J call TRBJ1-2, with a tentative D call TRBD1 (5 bases). Trimming took 2 bases from V and 2 from J, leaving 12 bases between them. Germline V gene sequence: CDR1 MDHEN, CDR2 SYDVKM. CDR3 length: 15 residues. The CDR3, as DNA: TGTGCCAGCAGTTTACCCGGACGGGGGAACTATGGCTACACCTTC. Its translation: CASSLPGRGNYGYTF.

The chain recombines TRBV5-1 with TRBJ2-5; D gene ambiguous. Trimming cost V 0 bases and J 1 base, with 4 bases left between them. CDR3 length equals 13 residues. Germline CDR1 reads SGHRS; CDR2 reads YFSETQ. CDR3 nucleotide sequence: TGCGCCAGCAGCTTGGTCGGCCAAGAGACCCAGTACTTC. Encoded protein: CASSLVGQETQYF.

The V call is TRBV19, the J call TRBJ2-2; 7 bases line up with TRBD1. The germline gives CDR1 LNHDA, CDR2 SQIVND (reference sequence). This CDR3 comprises 14 residues. The V segment lost 7 bases and the J segment 7 bases; nucleotides outside the gene matches: 9. CDR3 in amino acids: CASNSQGVGGELFF. In DNA form, the CDR3 reads TGTGCCAGTAACTCGCAGGGGGTGGGCGGGGAGCTGTTTTTT.

The gene calls are TRBV4-1 and TRBJ2-7; D possibly corresponds to TRBD2 (5 bases). Trimming removed 4 bases at V and 2 bases at J, with 18 bases between. CDR3 length equals 16 residues. CDR1 MGHRA and CDR2 YSYEKL come from the germline V gene. In nucleotides, the CDR3 is TGCGCCAGCAGCCCGACGGAGTTTCGGGGTGCCTACGAGCAGTACTTC. It translates to CASSPTEFRGAYEQYF.

The chain is built from TRBV4-1 and TRBJ1-2; TRBD1 matches 12 bases. The CDR3 runs to 15 residues. Germline CDR1 MGHRA, CDR2 YSYEKL. Trimming at V came to 4 bases and at J to 4 bases, leaving 4 bases not matched to a gene. CDR3 in amino acids: CASSPGQGALYGYTF. In DNA form, the CDR3 reads TGCGCCAGCAGCCCGGGACAGGGGGCCCTCTATGGCTACACCTTC.

The chain has TRBV5-5 and TRBJ1-1, with TRBD1 identical over 8 bases. Losses at the gene ends were 5 bases for V and 5 bases for J; bases not matched to a gene: 8. The length of the CDR3 is 14 residues. Per the germline V gene, CDR1 is SGHKS and CDR2 is YYEKEE (reference sequence). The CDR3 nucleotides are TGTGCCAGCAGTCGCACAGGGGGTGGGACTGAAGCTTTCTTT. Translating gives CASSRTGGGTEAFF.